The next 22 T cell receptor beta chains were all read from a single sample in a study of T cell repertoires in cytomegalovirus infection. TCRdb independently ran MiXCR on the reads; one entry per CDR3 protein. In the table there are 250,000 to 300,000 distinct CDR3 sequences, 20% to 30% of which are singletons. The sample comprised PBMCs. The origin of the receptors is a human donor in good health (CMV status not recorded). Some clones in this sample may be carry-over from other donors' samples.

The CDR3 sequence: CASSASSAGCFYGYTF. The CDR3 coding sequence is TGCGCCAGCAGTGCGAGTTCGGCGGGTTGCTTCTATGGCTACACCTTC. This chain uses TRBV23-1 with TRBJ1-2; D is ambiguous. TRBV23-1 is treated as an ORF (open reading frame) with a function not yet certain. The CDR3 runs to 16 residues. The V gene lost 5 bases and the J gene lost 4 bases, with 20 bases spanning the gap.

There are many counts of this clonotype. The V call is TRBV27, the J call TRBJ1-6; possible D gene TRBD1, 5 bases. Germline V gene data show CDR1 as MNHEY and CDR2 as SMNVEV (reference sequence). The CDR3 has 14 amino acids. Trimming pared 4 bases from V and 10 bases from J, leaving 14 bases between. In nucleotides, the CDR3 is TGTGCCAGCAGTTCTCCAGGGTTGGAGTCACCCCTCCACTTT. This codes for CASSSPGLESPLHF.

A few counts support this clonotype. This chain uses TRBV20-1 with TRBJ2-5, with 12 positions matching TRBD2. The ends lost 5 bases at V and 5 bases at J; junction bases unmatched: 6. Germline loops: CDR1 DFQATT, CDR2 SNEGSKA (reference sequence). The CDR3 covers 14 residues. In DNA, the CDR3 is TGCAGTGCTCCTACGCTAGCGGGAGGGGAGACCCAGTACTTC. Translation gives CSAPTLAGGETQYF.

This clonotype was counted many times. The genes are TRBV7-2 and TRBJ2-5; 7 nucleotides line up with TRBD1. V trimming: 5 bases; J trimming: 4 bases; junction bases outside the gene matches: 4. This CDR3 region has 13 residues. Germline V gene data show CDR1 as SGHTA and CDR2 as FQGNSA. CDR3 sequence (DNA): TGTGCCAGCAGCGGCAACAGGGGAGAGACCCAGTACTTC. Translated: CASSGNRGETQYF.

Details on this clonotype: With a much larger clone just one base away, this may be a read error. This chain joins TRBV7-2 and TRBJ2-1; either TRBD1 or TRBD2 may supply D (6 bases each). The length of the CDR3 is 14 residues. Germline V gives CDR1 SGHTA, CDR2 FQGNSA. The CDR3 loop is CASSPEGGVNEQLF. The CDR3 region has the DNA TGTGCCAGCTCTCCCGAGGGGGGCGTCAATGAGCAGTTATTC.

This clonotype was detected many times. The chain employs TRBV11-2 and TRBJ1-1, with a tentative D call TRBD1 (5 bases). The germline CDR1 and CDR2 sequences are SGHAT and FQNNGV. V lost 3 bases and J lost 3, with 11 bases in between. This CDR3 comprises 14 residues. The CDR3 coding sequence is TGTGCCAGCAGCTTCCGGCCGGGGGACACTGAAGCTTTCTTT. It yields the protein CASSFRPGDTEAFF.

This clonotype was seen only a few times. The chain uses TRBV5-1 and TRBJ1-1; a possible D gene is TRBD1 (5 bases). Germline CDR1 reads SGHRS; CDR2 reads YFSETQ. Trimming took 1 base from V and 4 from J, leaving 11 bases between them. This CDR3 comprises 14 residues. In DNA, the CDR3 is TGCGCCAGCAGCTTGAATAGGGGAGGCACTGAAGCTTTCTTT. Protein product: CASSLNRGGTEAFF. Using reference TRBV5-1 and TRBJ1-1 for the parts outside the CDR3, the full variable domain is KAGVTQTPRYLIKTRGQQVTLSCSPISGHRSVSWYQQTPGQGLQFLFEYFSETQRNKGNFPGRFSGRQFSNSRSEMNVSTLELGDSALYLCASSLNRGGTEAFFGQGTRLTVV.

The genes are TRBV20-1 and TRBJ2-7, with 9 bases identical to TRBD2. With V trimmed by 5 bases and J by 0 bases, 11 bases remained unmatched. The CDR3 has 16 residues. Germline CDR1 is DFQATT and CDR2 is SNEGSKA (reference sequence). The CDR3 bases are TGCAGTGCTCAGGGCGGGGGGGGGCGGCTCTCCTACGAGCAGTACTTC. This sequence encodes CSAQGGGGRLSYEQYF.

The gene calls are TRBV19 and TRBJ2-1; a possible D gene is TRBD1 (7 bases). CDR1 is LNHDA, CDR2 SQIVND, per germline (reference sequence). V dropped 4 bases and J dropped 6 bases, with 13 bases sitting between them. CDR3 length: 14 residues. CDR3 coding DNA: TGTGCCAGTAGTACCCACCAGGGGGGCAATGAGCAGTTCTTC. This encodes CASSTHQGGNEQFF.

The V and J genes are TRBV6-2 or TRBV6-3 and TRBJ1-3; D not resolved. V was shortened by 6 bases and J by 4 bases, with 7 bases between the two germline ends. CDR1 and CDR2 from the germline V gene are MNHEY and SVGEGT. This CDR3 is 12 amino acids long. The CDR3 here is CASRRTGNTIYF. CDR3 bases: TGTGCCAGCAGACGGACGGGAAACACCATATATTTT.

The table lists this clonotype with many counts. Here the CDR3 reads CASSQDNDRDNQPQHF. The DNA of the CDR3 is TGTGCCAGCAGCCAAGATAACGACAGGGACAATCAGCCCCAGCATTTT. V gene TRBV4-2 combines with J gene TRBJ1-5, with TRBD1 matching over 7 bases. This CDR3 is built from 16 residues. V trimming: 0 bases; J trimming: 3 bases; junction bases outside the gene matches: 5. The germline V gene has CDR1 LGHNA and CDR2 YNFKEQ.

The chain uses TRBV15 and TRBJ2-1, with D possibly TRBD2 on 5 matching bases. The germline V gene has CDR1 LNHNV and CDR2 YYDKDF (reference sequence). The length of the CDR3 is 16 residues. Trimming pared 5 bases from V and 2 bases from J, leaving 16 bases between. CDR3 bases: TGTGCCACCAGCGGAGGACGCCGACTAACCTACAATGAGCAGTTCTTC. Translation gives CATSGGRRLTYNEQFF.

This clonotype was recorded at least ten times. V gene TRBV7-2 combines with J gene TRBJ1-1; D might be TRBD1 (5 bases). Germline CDR1 reads SGHTA; CDR2 reads FQGNSA. The CDR3 is 16 amino acids. The V end was cut by 1 base, the J end by 6 bases, with 18 bases between. The CDR3 DNA is TGTGCCAGCAGCTTAGAGAGTATGGGGGGGGGAGCTGAAGCTTTCTTT. This translates into CASSLESMGGGAEAFF. Based on the CDR3 plus reference TRBV7-2 and TRBJ1-1, the full variable domain is GAGVSQSPSNKVTEKGKDVELRCDPISGHTALYWYRQSLGQGLEFLIYFQGNSAPDKSGLPSDRFSAERTGGSVSTLTIQRTQQEDSAVYLCASSLESMGGGAEAFFGQGTRLTVV.

There are a few counts of this clonotype. The J gene is TRBJ2-7, the V gene TRBV7-8; a possible D gene is TRBD1 (6 bases). From germline, CDR1 is SGHVS and CDR2 FQNEAQ. The CDR3 spans 14 residues. The V end lost 5 bases, the J end lost 2 bases, and 13 bases lay between the germline ends. CDR3 nucleotides: TGTGCCAGCAGCCCTACGGGACAAACCTACGAGCAGTACTTC. Protein product: CASSPTGQTYEQYF.

This clonotype was seen at least ten times. The chain uses TRBV29-1 and TRBJ2-7; the match to TRBD1 covers 9 bases. V gave up 4 bases and J gave up 7 bases; unmatched junction bases: 8. In germline, CDR1 is SQVTM, CDR2 ANQGSEA. There are 13 residues in the CDR3. DNA of the CDR3: TGCAGCGTTGCATCACAGGGGGCGGGAGAGCAGTACTTC. It specifies CSVASQGAGEQYF.

This clonotype was counted at least ten times. The chain joins TRBV7-2 to TRBJ2-2, with D possibly being TRBD1 (5 bases). The CDR3 runs 16 residues. The germline V gene encodes CDR1 SGHTA and CDR2 FQGNSA. V lost 4 bases to trimming and J lost 1 base, with 13 bases between them. CDR3: CASSSRQLGNTGELFF. CDR3 DNA: TGTGCCAGCAGCTCCCGACAGCTAGGGAACACCGGGGAGCTGTTTTTT.

This clonotype was observed at least ten times. The chain has TRBV7-9 and TRBJ1-6; D ambiguous. This CDR3 has 15 residues. V was clipped by 4 bases and J by 9 bases, with 16 bases between them. Germline V gene data show CDR1 as SEHNR and CDR2 as FQNEAQ (reference sequence). The CDR3 here is CASSSPTPSGSPLHF. The CDR3 nucleotides are TGTGCCAGCAGCTCTCCGACCCCGAGCGGTTCACCCCTCCACTTT.

This clonotype has just a few counts. This sequence joins TRBV11-2 and TRBJ1-1; D gene ambiguous. Germline V gene data show CDR1 as SGHAT and CDR2 as FQNNGV. The germline V and J ends were trimmed by 1 base and 7 bases, with 13 bases remaining between them. The CDR3 sequence is 14 residues long. The CDR3 DNA reads as TGTGCCAGCAGCTTAGTTCCGCCCCCCAGTGAAGCTTTCTTT. Its protein is CASSLVPPPSEAFF.

V and J are TRBV28 and TRBJ1-2; D ambiguous. This CDR3 is 11 amino acids long. Germline lookup yields CDR1 MDHEN and CDR2 SYDVKM. The V end was cut by 7 bases, the J end by 4 bases, with 7 bases between. CDR3 in amino acids: CASTSRYGYTF. The DNA for the CDR3 is TGTGCCAGCACCTCACGCTATGGCTACACCTTC.

The chain recombines TRBV7-4 with TRBJ1-2; 9 positions match TRBD1. There are 15 residues in the CDR3. Germline V CDR1 and CDR2: SGHVT, SQSDAQ. V was pared by 6 bases and J by 2 bases, with 7 bases of the junction left unmatched. CDR3 sequence reads: CASRSGQGRNYGYTF. CDR3 bases: TGTGCCAGCAGGTCCGGACAGGGGAGGAACTATGGCTACACCTTC.

This clonotype was recorded at least ten times. The chain couples TRBV11-2 to TRBJ2-1; 12 bases fit TRBD2. CDR1 and CDR2 (germline): SGHAT, FQNNGV. This CDR3 comprises 17 residues. J was trimmed by 4 bases and V by 1 base; bases with no gene match: 5. Here the CDR3 reads CASSLVGTSGLYNEQFF. The CDR3, as DNA: TGTGCCAGCAGCTTAGTAGGGACTAGCGGGCTGTACAATGAGCAGTTCTTC.

The J gene is TRBJ1-1, the V gene TRBV14; a weak D match, TRBD1 (5 bases). CDR3 length equals 14 residues. Germline CDR1 SGHDN, CDR2 FVKESK. Trimming pared 0 bases from V and 7 bases from J, leaving 12 bases between. CDR3 nucleotides: TGTGCCAGCAGCCAAGACCTTGACAGCCGTGAAGCTTTCTTT. Protein: CASSQDLDSREAFF.